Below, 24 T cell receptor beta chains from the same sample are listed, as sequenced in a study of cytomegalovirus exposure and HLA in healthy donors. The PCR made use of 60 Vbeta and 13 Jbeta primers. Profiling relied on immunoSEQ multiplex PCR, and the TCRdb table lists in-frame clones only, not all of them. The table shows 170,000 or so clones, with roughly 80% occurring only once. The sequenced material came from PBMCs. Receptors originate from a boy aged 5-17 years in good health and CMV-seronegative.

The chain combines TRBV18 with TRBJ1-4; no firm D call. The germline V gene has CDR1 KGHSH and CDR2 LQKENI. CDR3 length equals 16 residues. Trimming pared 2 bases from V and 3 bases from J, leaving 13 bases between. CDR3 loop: CASSPEPGRPNEKLFF. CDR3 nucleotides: TGTGCCAGCTCACCAGAGCCCGGGAGGCCTAATGAAAAACTGTTTTTT.

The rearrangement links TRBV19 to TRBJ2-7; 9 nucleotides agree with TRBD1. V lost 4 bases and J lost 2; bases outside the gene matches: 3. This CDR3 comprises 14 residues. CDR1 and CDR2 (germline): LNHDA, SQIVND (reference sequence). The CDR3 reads CASSRGTGTYEQYF. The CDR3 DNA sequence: TGTGCCAGTAGTAGGGGGACAGGGACCTACGAGCAGTACTTC. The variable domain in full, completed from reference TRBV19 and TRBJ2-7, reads DGGITQSPKYLFRKEGQNVTLSCEQNLNHDAMYWYRQDPGQGLRLIYYSQIVNDFQKGDIAEGYSVSREKKESFPLTVTSAQKNPTAFYLCASSRGTGTYEQYFGPGTRLTVT.

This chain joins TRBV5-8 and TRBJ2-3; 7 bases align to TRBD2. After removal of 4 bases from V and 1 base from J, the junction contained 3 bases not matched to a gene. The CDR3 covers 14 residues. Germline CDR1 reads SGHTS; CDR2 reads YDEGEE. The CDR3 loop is CASSPGGGTDTQYF. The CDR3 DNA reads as TGTGCCAGCAGCCCTGGGGGGGGCACAGATACGCAGTATTTT.

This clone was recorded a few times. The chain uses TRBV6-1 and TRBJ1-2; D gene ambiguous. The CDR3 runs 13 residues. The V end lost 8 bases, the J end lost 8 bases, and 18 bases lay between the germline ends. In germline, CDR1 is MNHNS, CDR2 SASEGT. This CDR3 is CASYRSPLSGYTF. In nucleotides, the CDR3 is TGTGCCAGCTACCGGTCTCCCCTCTCGGGCTACACCTTC.

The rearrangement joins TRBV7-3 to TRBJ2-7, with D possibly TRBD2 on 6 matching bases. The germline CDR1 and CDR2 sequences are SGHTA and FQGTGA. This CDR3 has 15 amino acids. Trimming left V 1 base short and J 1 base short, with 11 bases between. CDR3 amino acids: CASSLNSGTSYEQYF. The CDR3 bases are TGTGCCAGCAGCTTAAATTCCGGGACTTCCTACGAGCAGTACTTC. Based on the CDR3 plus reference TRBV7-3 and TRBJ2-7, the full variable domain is GAGVSQTPSNKVTEKGKYVELRCDPISGHTALYWYRQSLGQGPEFLIYFQGTGAADDSGLPNDRFFAVRPEGSVSTLKIQRTERGDSAVYLCASSLNSGTSYEQYFGPGTRLTVT.

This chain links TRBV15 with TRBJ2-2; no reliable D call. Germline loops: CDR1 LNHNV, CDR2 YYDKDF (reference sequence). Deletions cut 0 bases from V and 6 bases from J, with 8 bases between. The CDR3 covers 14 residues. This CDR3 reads CATSRDGRPGELFF. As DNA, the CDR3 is TGTGCCACCAGCAGAGATGGCAGGCCCGGGGAGCTGTTTTTT.

The CDR3 sequence is CASRSHLGQGIGEQFF. The CDR3, as DNA: TGTGCCAGCAGATCCCACCTAGGACAGGGGATTGGTGAGCAGTTCTTC. The chain recombines TRBV9 with TRBJ2-1; 9 bases are shared with TRBD1. Per the germline V gene, CDR1 is SGDLS and CDR2 is YYNGEE. The V and J ends lost 5 bases and 9 bases, in that order; junction bases with no gene match: 15. CDR3 length: 16 residues.

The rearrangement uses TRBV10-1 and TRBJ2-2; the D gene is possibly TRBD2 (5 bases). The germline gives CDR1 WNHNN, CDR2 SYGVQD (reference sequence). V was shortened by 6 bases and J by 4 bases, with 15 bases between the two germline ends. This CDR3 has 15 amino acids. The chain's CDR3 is CASRSGSSATGELFF. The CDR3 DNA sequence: TGCGCCAGCAGAAGCGGCTCGTCGGCCACCGGGGAGCTGTTTTTT.

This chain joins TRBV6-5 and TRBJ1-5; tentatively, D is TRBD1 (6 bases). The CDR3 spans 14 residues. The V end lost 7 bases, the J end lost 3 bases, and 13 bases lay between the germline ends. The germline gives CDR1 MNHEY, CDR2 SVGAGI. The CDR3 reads CASMSRTDNQPQHF. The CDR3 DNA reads TGTGCCAGCATGTCCAGGACAGACAATCAGCCCCAGCATTTT.

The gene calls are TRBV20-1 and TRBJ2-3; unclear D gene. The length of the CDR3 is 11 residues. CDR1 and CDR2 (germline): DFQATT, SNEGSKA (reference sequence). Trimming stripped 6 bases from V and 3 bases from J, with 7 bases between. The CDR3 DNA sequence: TGCAGTGCCACAAAAACAGATACGCAGTATTTT. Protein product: CSATKTDTQYF.

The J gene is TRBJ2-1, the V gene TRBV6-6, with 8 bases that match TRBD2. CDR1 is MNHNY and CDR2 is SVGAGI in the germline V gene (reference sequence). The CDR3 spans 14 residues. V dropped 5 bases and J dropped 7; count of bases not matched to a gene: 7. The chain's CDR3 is CASSTSPGGNEQFF. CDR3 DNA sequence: TGTGCCAGCAGTACTAGTCCGGGGGGGAATGAGCAGTTCTTC.

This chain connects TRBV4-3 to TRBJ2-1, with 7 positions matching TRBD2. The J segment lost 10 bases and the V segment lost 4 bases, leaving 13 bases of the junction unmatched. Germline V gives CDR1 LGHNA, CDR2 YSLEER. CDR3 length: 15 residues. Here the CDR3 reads CASSPNRVAGREQFF. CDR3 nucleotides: TGCGCCAGCAGCCCCAATAGGGTAGCGGGTCGGGAGCAGTTCTTC.

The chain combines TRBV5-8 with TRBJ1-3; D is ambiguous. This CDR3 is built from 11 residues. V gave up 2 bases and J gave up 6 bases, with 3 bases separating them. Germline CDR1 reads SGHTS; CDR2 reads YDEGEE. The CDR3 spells CASSFLNTIYF. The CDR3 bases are TGTGCCAGCAGCTTCCTAAACACCATATATTTT.

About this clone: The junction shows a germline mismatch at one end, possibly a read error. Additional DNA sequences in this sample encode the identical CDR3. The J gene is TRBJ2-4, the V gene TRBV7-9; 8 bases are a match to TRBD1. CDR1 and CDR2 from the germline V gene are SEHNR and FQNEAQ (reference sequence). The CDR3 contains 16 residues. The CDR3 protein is CASSIWTGRAKNIQYF. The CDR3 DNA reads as TGCGCCAGCAGCATATGGACAGGGCGGGCGAAAAACATTCAGTACTTC.

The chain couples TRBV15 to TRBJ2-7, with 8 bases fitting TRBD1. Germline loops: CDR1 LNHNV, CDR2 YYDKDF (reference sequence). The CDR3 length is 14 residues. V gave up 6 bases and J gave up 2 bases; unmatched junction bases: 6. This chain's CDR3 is CATRRTGSAYEQYF. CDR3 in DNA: TGTGCCACCAGGAGGACAGGGTCGGCCTACGAGCAGTACTTC.

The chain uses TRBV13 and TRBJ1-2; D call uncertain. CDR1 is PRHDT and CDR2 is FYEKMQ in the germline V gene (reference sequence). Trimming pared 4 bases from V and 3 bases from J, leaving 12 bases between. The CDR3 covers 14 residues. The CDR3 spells CASSSFRSDYGYTF. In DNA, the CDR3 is TGTGCCAGCAGCTCTTTCAGGTCGGACTATGGCTACACCTTC. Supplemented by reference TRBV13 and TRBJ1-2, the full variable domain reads AAGVIQSPRHLIKEKRETATLKCYPIPRHDTVYWYQQGPGQDPQFLISFYEKMQSDKGSIPDRFSAQQFSDYHSELNMSSLELGDSALYFCASSSFRSDYGYTFGSGTRLTVV.

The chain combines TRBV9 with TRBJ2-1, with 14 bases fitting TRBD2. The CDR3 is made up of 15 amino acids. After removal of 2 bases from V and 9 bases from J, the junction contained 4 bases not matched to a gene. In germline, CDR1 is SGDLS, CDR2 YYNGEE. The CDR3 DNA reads TGTGCCAGCAGCGTCGGACTAGCGGGAGGTATTGAGCAGTTCTTC. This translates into CASSVGLAGGIEQFF.

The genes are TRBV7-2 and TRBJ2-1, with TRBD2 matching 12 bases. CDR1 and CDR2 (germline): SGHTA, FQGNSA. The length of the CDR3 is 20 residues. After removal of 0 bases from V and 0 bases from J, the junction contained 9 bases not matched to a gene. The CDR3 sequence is CASSLARTSGGFRSYNEQFF. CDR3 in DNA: TGTGCCAGCAGCTTAGCGCGTACTAGCGGGGGGTTTCGCTCCTACAATGAGCAGTTCTTC.

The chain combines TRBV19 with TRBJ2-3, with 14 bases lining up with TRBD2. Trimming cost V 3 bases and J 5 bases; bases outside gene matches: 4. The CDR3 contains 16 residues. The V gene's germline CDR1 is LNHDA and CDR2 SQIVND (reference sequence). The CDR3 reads CASSIGTSGGRDTQYF. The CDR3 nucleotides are TGTGCCAGTAGTATTGGGACTAGCGGGGGCAGAGATACGCAGTATTTT.

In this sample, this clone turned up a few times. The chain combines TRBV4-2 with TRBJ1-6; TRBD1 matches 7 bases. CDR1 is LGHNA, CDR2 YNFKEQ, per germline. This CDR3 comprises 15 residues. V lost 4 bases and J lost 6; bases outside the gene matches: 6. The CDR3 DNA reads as TGTGCCAGCAGCCCCACGGGACAGTTTAATTCACCCCTCCACTTT. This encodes CASSPTGQFNSPLHF.

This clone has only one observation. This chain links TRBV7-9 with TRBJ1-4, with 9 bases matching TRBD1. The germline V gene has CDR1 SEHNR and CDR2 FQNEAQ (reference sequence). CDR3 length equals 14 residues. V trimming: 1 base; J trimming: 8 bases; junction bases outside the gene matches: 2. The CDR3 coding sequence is TGTGCCAGCAGCTTAGGGACAGGGGAAGAAAAACTGTTTTTT. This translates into CASSLGTGEEKLFF.

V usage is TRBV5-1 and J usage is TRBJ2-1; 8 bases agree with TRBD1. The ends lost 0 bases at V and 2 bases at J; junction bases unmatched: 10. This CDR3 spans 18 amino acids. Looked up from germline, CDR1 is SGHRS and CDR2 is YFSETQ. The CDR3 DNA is TGCGCCAGCAGCTTGGCCTTGGCGGACAGGGTCACCTACAATGAGCAGTTCTTC. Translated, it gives CASSLALADRVTYNEQFF.

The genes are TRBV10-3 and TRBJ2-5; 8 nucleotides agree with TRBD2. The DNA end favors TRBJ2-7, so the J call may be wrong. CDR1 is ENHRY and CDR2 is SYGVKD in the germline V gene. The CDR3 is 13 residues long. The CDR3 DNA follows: TGTGCCATCCTTTCGGGACTAGGCTACGAGCAGTACTTC. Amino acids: CAILSGLGYEQYF.

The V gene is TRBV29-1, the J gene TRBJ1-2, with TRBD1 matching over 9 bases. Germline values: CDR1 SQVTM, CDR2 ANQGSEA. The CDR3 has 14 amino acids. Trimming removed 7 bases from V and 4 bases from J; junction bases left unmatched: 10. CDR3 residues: CSDHSDRGGYGYTF. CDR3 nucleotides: TGCAGCGACCACTCGGACAGGGGCGGCTATGGCTACACCTTC.